This T cell receptor beta chain emerged from a study of cytomegalovirus exposure and HLA in healthy donors. Germline CDR1 reads LGHNA; CDR2 reads YNFKEQ. This CDR3 is 14 amino acids long. V lost 3 bases and J lost 5; bases outside the gene matches: 5. With regard to this clone: Its antigen is currently unknown.

The PCR ran on 60 Vbeta and 13 Jbeta primers. Authors' processing steps: Later, an analysis found some 80 million unique TCR beta chains, and about 10 million of these were shared. Method: immunoSEQ multiplex PCR; TCRdb's copy keeps in-frame clones and lacks some. That table gives V, J and clone size, and the DNA gave D and trimming. The repertoire holds around 120,000 clones, with 80% as singletons. Notes on the study in general: A later analysis appeared to link common viral pathogens to several of the most significant clusters. Researchers counted 150 to 200 TCR beta chains as cytomegalovirus-associated.

The chain employs TRBV4-2 and TRBJ1-1, with TRBD1 matching over 8 bases. The sequence was obtained from a man in his thirties or forties in good health and CMV-seronegative. Input material: PBMCs. The CDR3 nucleotides are TGTGCCAGCAGCCACAGACAGGGGCTGACTGAAGCTTTCTTT. Protein sequence: CASSHRQGLTEAFF.